This is a list of T cell receptor beta chains from one sample in a study of identical twins. In TCRdb, the 5' RACE reads were re-called with MiXCR into one record per CDR3 protein. Of approximately 1.8 million distinct CDR3 sequences detected, around a third appear once; the ten largest clones hold less than 0.35%. The sequencing sample was made of cord blood. These receptors all stem from a newborn girl in good health. CDR3s include the opening cysteine and the closing phenylalanine or tryptophan. A D gene is named only where the DNA matches it firmly. Part of the rows lack a size; the others show once, few, many or a class for expanded clones.

clone_size cdr3_length d_call j_call v_call cdr3_aa cdr3_nt
few 13 - TRBJ2-4 TRBV27 CASSLSSGDIQYF TGTGCCAGCAGTTTATCGTCAGGGGACATTCAGTACTTC
- 16 TRBD2 TRBJ2-3 TRBV9 CASSVEAGGGTDTQYF TGTGCCAGCAGCGTAGAAGCGGGAGGCGGCACAGATACGCAGTATTTT
few 16 - TRBJ1-2 TRBV12-3/TRBV12-4 CASSRRGGGSNYGYTF TGTGCCAGCAGTCGCCGTGGGGGGGGCTCTAACTATGGCTACACCTTC
- 13 TRBD1 TRBJ1-1 TRBV10-3 CAISRQGNTEAFF TGTGCCATCAGCAGACAGGGGAACACTGAAGCTTTCTTT
- 14 - TRBJ2-3 TRBV29-1 CSVEGGPITDTQYF TGCAGCGTTGAAGGCGGGCCCATCACAGATACGCAGTATTTT
- 15 - TRBJ2-7 TRBV20-1 CSARDRTTRLDEQYF TGCAGTGCTAGAGATCGTACGACACGGCTCGACGAGCAGTACTTC
- 15 TRBD2 TRBJ2-1 TRBV20-1 CSARPTSGPYNEQFF TGCAGTGCTAGACCTACTAGCGGGCCCTACAATGAGCAGTTCTTC
once 14 TRBD1 TRBJ2-7 TRBV7-9 CASSHGQGTYEQYF TGTGCCAGCAGCCACGGACAGGGCACCTACGAGCAGTACTTC
- 12 TRBD2 TRBJ2-1 TRBV20-1 CSTGTRDNEQFF TGCAGCACCGGGACTAGGGACAATGAGCAGTTCTTC
few 14 - TRBJ2-3 TRBV20-1 CSASDGRNTDTQYF TGCAGTGCGTCCGACGGGCGGAACACAGATACGCAGTATTTT
few 15 - TRBJ2-5 TRBV3-1 CASSQAGGREETQYF TGTGCCAGCAGCCAAGCGGGGGGCCGGGAAGAGACCCAGTACTTC
- 17 TRBD2 TRBJ2-3 TRBV5-1 CASSLVTSGGATDTQYF TGCGCCAGCAGCTTGGTAACTAGCGGGGGGGCCACAGATACGCAGTATTTT
few 14 - TRBJ1-1 TRBV12-3/TRBV12-4 CASSLAGVVAEAFF TGTGCCAGCAGTTTAGCGGGAGTGGTCGCTGAAGCTTTCTTT
few 17 - TRBJ1-2 TRBV28 CASSSPSVRGRLYGYTF TGTGCCAGCAGTTCCCCCTCGGTGCGGGGGCGTCTTTATGGCTACACCTTC
few 11 - TRBJ1-2 TRBV7-9 CSSTLNYGYTF TGTTCCAGCACCCTAAACTATGGCTACACCTTC
- 14 - TRBJ2-7 TRBV12-3/TRBV12-4 CASSFEDYSYEQYF TGTGCCAGCAGTTTCGAGGACTACTCCTACGAGCAGTACTTC
- 16 - TRBJ1-3 TRBV6-5 CASSSDLDGEGNTIYF TGTGCCAGCAGCTCGGACTTGGACGGAGAAGGAAACACCATATATTTT
- 13 TRBD1 TRBJ1-5 TRBV29-1 CSVQGAGNQPQHF TGCAGCGTTCAGGGGGCAGGCAATCAGCCCCAGCATTTT
- 16 - TRBJ2-1 TRBV20-1 CSAREDKRVVYNEQFF TGCAGTGCTAGAGAAGATAAGCGGGTAGTCTACAATGAGCAGTTCTTC
- 15 - TRBJ2-3 TRBV4-1 CASSQVGIRTDTQYF TGCGCCAGCAGCCAAGTGGGAATCCGCACAGATACGCAGTATTTT
- 16 TRBD2 TRBJ2-3 TRBV5-1 CASRGLAGGYTDTQYF TGCGCCAGCCGCGGACTAGCGGGGGGGTACACAGATACGCAGTATTTT
many 12 - TRBJ1-2 TRBV2 CASSELQYGYTF TGTGCCAGCAGTGAACTACAGTATGGCTACACCTTC
few 14 - TRBJ2-1 TRBV20-1 CSARDINNYNEQFF TGCAGTGCTAGAGATATCAACAACTACAATGAGCAGTTCTTC
few 14 - TRBJ2-1 TRBV6-6 CASQVFVQRNEQFF TGTGCCAGCCAGGTCTTTGTGCAGCGGAATGAGCAGTTCTTC
few 14 - TRBJ2-5 TRBV14 CASSQVDTQETQYF TGTGCCAGCAGCCAAGTTGACACCCAAGAGACCCAGTACTTC
- 13 - TRBJ1-4 TRBV2 CASSVETYEKLFF TGTGCCAGCAGCGTAGAGACTTATGAAAAACTGTTTTTT
few 13 - TRBJ2-5 TRBV6-5 CASSNNARETQYF TGTGCCAGCAGTAACAACGCCAGGGAGACCCAGTACTTC
- 20 - TRBJ2-5 TRBV4-1 CASSQAKADFPQPQTYGQYF TGCGCCAGCAGCCAAGCTAAGGCGGACTTCCCTCAACCCCAGACGTACGGGCAGTACTTC
- 15 TRBD2 TRBJ2-5 TRBV29-1 CSATSGSGLAETQYF TGCAGCGCTACTAGCGGGAGTGGCCTAGCGGAGACCCAGTACTTC
- 15 - TRBJ1-2 TRBV14 CASSQRPGQGYGYTF TGTGCCAGCAGCCAACGCCCGGGGCAGGGCTATGGCTACACCTTC
- 17 - TRBJ2-7 TRBV6-1 CASSAPWRDRSSYEQYF TGTGCCAGCAGTGCCCCTTGGAGGGACCGAAGCTCCTACGAGCAGTACTTC
- 16 TRBD2 TRBJ2-7 TRBV9 CASSVDELAASYEQYF TGTGCCAGCAGCGTAGATGAACTAGCGGCCTCCTACGAGCAGTACTTC
- 15 TRBD1 TRBJ1-1 TRBV19 CASSAEQGARTEAFF TGTGCCAGTAGTGCCGAACAGGGGGCTCGCACTGAAGCTTTCTTT
few 15 TRBD1 TRBJ2-5 TRBV7-8 CASSLISTGEKTQYF TGTGCCAGCAGCTTAATCTCGACAGGGGAAAAGACCCAGTACTTC
- 15 TRBD2 TRBJ2-1 TRBV5-4 CASSLLVGRYNEQFF TGTGCCAGCAGCTTATTGGTCGGGAGGTACAATGAGCAGTTCTTC